The source of this T cell receptor (beta chain) is a study of beta chain features in type 1 diabetes. General study points: Shorter TCRB CDR3s, moderately but significantly so, marked every one of the four CD4+ subsets in Type 1 diabetes patients. cDNA-based sequencing might over-represent cells highly expressing TCR.

Reverse transcribing all isolated RNA meant expressed TCRB transcripts were sequenced. Generated by immunoSEQ multiplex PCR, the TCRdb table keeps only in-frame clones and is missing some. The sample shows about 160,000 clones, 6.5% to 8.5% of them seen only once. This clone was seen a handful of times. Its specificity is not known. The CDR3 covers 12 residues. The germline CDR1 and CDR2 sequences are SGHAT and FQNNGV. Trimming left V 5 bases short and J 9 bases short, with 13 bases between. This TCR derives from a woman between 18 and 29 years old with type 1 diabetes. Source material: central memory CD4+ T cells from blood. This chain links TRBV11-2 with TRBJ1-1, with a possible D match to TRBD1 (5 bases). CDR3 nucleotides: TGTGCCAGCAGCCCTGAGTGGGGCAAAGCTTTCTTT. Its protein product is CASSPEWGKAFF. Full variable domain (outside the CDR3, taken from reference TRBV11-2 and TRBJ1-1): EAGVAQSPRYKIIEKRQSVAFWCNPISGHATLYWYQQILGQGPKLLIQFQNNGVVDDSQLPKDRFSAERLKGVDSTLKIQPAKLEDSAVYLCASSPEWGKAFFGQGTRLTVV.